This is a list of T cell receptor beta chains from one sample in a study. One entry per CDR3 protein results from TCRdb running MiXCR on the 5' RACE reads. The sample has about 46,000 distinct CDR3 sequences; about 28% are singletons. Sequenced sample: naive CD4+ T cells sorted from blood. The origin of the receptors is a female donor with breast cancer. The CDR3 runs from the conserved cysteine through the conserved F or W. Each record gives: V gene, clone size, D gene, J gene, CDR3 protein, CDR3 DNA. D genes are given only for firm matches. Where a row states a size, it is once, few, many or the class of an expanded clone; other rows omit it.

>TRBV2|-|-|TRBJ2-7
CASRGDASYEQYF
TGTGCCAGCAGAGGGGACGCAAGCTACGAGCAGTACTTC
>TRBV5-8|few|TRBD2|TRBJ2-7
CASSLVTSGRGAYEQYF
TGTGCCAGCAGCTTGGTGACTAGCGGGAGGGGTGCCTACGAGCAGTACTTC
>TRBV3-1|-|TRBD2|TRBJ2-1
CASSHPGGEQFF
TGTGCCAGCAGCCACCCGGGGGGTGAGCAGTTCTTC
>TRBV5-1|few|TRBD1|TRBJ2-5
CASSSVQGNQETQYF
TGCGCCAGCAGCTCCGTACAGGGGAACCAAGAGACCCAGTACTTC
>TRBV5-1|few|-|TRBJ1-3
CASAYSGTRGADTIYF
TGCGCCAGCGCTTATTCCGGGACCCGTGGGGCGGACACCATATATTTT
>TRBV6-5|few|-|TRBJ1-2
CASSPSNYGYTF
TGTGCCAGCAGTCCGAGTAACTATGGCTACACCTTC
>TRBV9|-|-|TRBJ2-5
CASSVADTETQYF
TGTGCCAGCAGCGTAGCCGACACCGAGACCCAGTACTTC
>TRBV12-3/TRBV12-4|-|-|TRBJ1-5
CASSLNPDSNQPQHF
TGTGCCAGCAGTTTAAATCCTGATAGCAATCAGCCCCAGCATTTT
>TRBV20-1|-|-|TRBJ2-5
CGARDSGRQETQYF
TGCGGTGCTAGAGATTCCGGGCGTCAAGAGACCCAGTACTTC
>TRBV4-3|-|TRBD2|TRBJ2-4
CASSQGHGRASENIQYF
TGCGCCAGCAGCCAAGGACACGGGAGGGCCTCGGAAAACATTCAGTACTTC
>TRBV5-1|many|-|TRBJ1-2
CASSLEGLSYGYTF
TGCGCCAGCAGCTTGGAGGGACTAAGCTATGGCTACACCTTC
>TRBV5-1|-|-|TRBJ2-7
CASTENLYEQYF
TGCGCCAGCACAGAGAACCTATACGAGCAGTACTTC
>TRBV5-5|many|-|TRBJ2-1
CASSLDSNEQFF
TGTGCCAGCAGCTTGGATTCCAATGAGCAGTTCTTC
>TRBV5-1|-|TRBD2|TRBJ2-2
CASSLAFGLAAGELFF
TGCGCCAGCAGCTTGGCCTTTGGACTAGCGGCCGGGGAGCTGTTTTTT
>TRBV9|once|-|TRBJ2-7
CASTPGGLSSYEQYF
TGTGCCAGCACCCCAGGGGGGTTATCCTCCTACGAGCAGTACTTC
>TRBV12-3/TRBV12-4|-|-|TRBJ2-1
CASTNLGGGFF
TGTGCCAGCACCAACCTAGGTGGGGGGTTCTTC
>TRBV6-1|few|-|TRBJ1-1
CASSAGEGGAAFF
TGTGCCAGCAGTGCAGGGGAAGGAGGGGCGGCTTTCTTT